This T cell receptor (beta chain) was captured in a study of identical twins. Study observations and caveats: Whereas memory repertoires showed no such difference, abundant cord blood beta clonotypes carried fewer insertions. Twin pairs had excess sharing that was weaker in beta out-of-frame sequences.

Template switching supplied a universal primer site; unique molecular identifiers were carried on the cDNA. TCRdb re-derived calls from the 5' RACE reads in MiXCR, one entry per CDR3 protein. Altogether 700,000 or so distinct CDR3 sequences are present, around 8.6% being singletons, with the ten largest covering 0.98%. There are many counts of this clonotype. Antigen unknown. The ends lost 2 bases at V and 3 bases at J; junction bases unmatched: 0. In germline, CDR1 is SGHTA, CDR2 FQGNSA. The CDR3 consists of 14 residues. The data were also submitted as part of a second study, on yellow fever vaccine responses in identical twins.

The sample consisted of PBMCs. This clonotype was sampled from a woman under 30 in good health. V usage is TRBV7-2 and J usage is TRBJ2-1, with 8 bases lining up with TRBD2. CDR3 nucleotides: TGTGCCAGCAGCTTAAGCGGGAGCTACAATGAGCAGTTCTTC. Translation gives CASSLSGSYNEQFF.